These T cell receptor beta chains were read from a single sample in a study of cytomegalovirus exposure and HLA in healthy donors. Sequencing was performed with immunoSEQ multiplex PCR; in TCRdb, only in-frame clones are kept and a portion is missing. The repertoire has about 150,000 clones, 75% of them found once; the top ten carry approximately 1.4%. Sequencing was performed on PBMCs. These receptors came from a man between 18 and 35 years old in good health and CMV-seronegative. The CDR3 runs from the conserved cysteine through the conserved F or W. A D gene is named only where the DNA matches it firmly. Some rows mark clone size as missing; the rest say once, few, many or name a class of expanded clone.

TGTGCCAGCAGTTACAGCGGGGCTACTAATCAGCCCCAGCATTTT,CASSYSGATNQPQHF,NA,few,TRBJ1-5,TRBV6-5
TGCGCCAGCAGCTTTAGTTCCGGCTCCTACGAGCAGTACTTC,CASSFSSGSYEQYF,NA,NA,TRBJ2-7,TRBV10-1
TGCGCCAGCAGCCAAAAAAGGTGGGCGAACACTGAAGCTTTCTTT,CASSQKRWANTEAFF,NA,NA,TRBJ1-1,TRBV4-1
TGTGCCAGCAGCTTAGTATTATCCGCTAGCGGTCGGAATGAGCAGTTCTTC,CASSLVLSASGRNEQFF,TRBD2,NA,TRBJ2-1,TRBV11-2
TGTGCCAGCAGTTCCCCTCTAGCGGAGAGCACCGGGGAGCTGTTTTTT,CASSSPLAESTGELFF,TRBD2,once,TRBJ2-2,TRBV7-6
TGTGCCAGCAGCCCTAGGCAGAGGTACGAGCAGTACTTC,CASSPRQRYEQYF,NA,NA,TRBJ2-7,TRBV14
TGTGCCAGCTCCCCCGCGGGACAGCCAACCTACGAGCAGTACTTC,CASSPAGQPTYEQYF,NA,few,TRBJ2-7,TRBV18
TGTGCCAGCAGCGTGGCAGGGTCGGACACCGGGGAGCTGTTTTTT,CASSVAGSDTGELFF,NA,NA,TRBJ2-2,TRBV9
TGTGCCACGAGGCTAGCGGGAGGGCCTTTCTACAATGAGCAGTTCTTC,CATRLAGGPFYNEQFF,TRBD2,once,TRBJ2-1,TRBV5-4
TGTGCCAGCTCATCAGGGGTTGGGAATCAGCCCCAGCATTTT,CASSSGVGNQPQHF,NA,NA,TRBJ1-5,TRBV18
TGTGCCAGCAGCTTGGCCATACAGGGGAAAGCTTTCTTT,CASSLAIQGKAFF,TRBD1,NA,TRBJ1-1,TRBV7-9
TGTGCCAGCTCACCACCGGGGGCTTTGGGCGGGGACAGCATTCGCTTTGCTGGGGCCAACGTCCTGACTTTC,CASSPPGALGGDSIRFAGANVLTF,NA,NA,TRBJ2-6,TRBV18
TGTGCCAGCAGCTTAGCCTTGGGACTGCGGGGGGATGAGCAGTTCTTC,CASSLALGLRGDEQFF,TRBD2,NA,TRBJ2-1,TRBV7-2
TGTGCCAGCAGCATTACCGGGACAGGGACCTACAATGAGCAGTTCTTC,CASSITGTGTYNEQFF,TRBD1,NA,TRBJ2-1,TRBV5-4
TGTGCCAGCAGCCTAGGTCGGGGGGGACAGGGCTCCCAAGAGACCCAGTACTTC,CASSLGRGGQGSQETQYF,NA,NA,TRBJ2-5,TRBV7-9
TGTGCCAGCATAGGAGCCGATACGCAGTATTTT,CASIGADTQYF,NA,NA,TRBJ2-3,TRBV6-5
TGCGCCAGCAGCCAAGAGCCTTGGCGGGAGGCGAGCACAGATACGCAGTATTTT,CASSQEPWREASTDTQYF,TRBD2,NA,TRBJ2-3,TRBV4-3
TGTGCTAGTGGTTTGGGACTAGCGAACACAGATACGCAGTATTTT,CASGLGLANTDTQYF,TRBD2,NA,TRBJ2-3,TRBV12-5
TGTGCCAGCTGCCCGACGGGACTCCTAAGCTCCTACGAGCAGTACTTC,CASCPTGLLSSYEQYF,NA,few,TRBJ2-7,TRBV28
TGTGCCAGCAGTTCCTCGACTAGCGGCCAAACAGATACGCAGTATTTT,CASSSSTSGQTDTQYF,TRBD2,NA,TRBJ2-3,TRBV6-5